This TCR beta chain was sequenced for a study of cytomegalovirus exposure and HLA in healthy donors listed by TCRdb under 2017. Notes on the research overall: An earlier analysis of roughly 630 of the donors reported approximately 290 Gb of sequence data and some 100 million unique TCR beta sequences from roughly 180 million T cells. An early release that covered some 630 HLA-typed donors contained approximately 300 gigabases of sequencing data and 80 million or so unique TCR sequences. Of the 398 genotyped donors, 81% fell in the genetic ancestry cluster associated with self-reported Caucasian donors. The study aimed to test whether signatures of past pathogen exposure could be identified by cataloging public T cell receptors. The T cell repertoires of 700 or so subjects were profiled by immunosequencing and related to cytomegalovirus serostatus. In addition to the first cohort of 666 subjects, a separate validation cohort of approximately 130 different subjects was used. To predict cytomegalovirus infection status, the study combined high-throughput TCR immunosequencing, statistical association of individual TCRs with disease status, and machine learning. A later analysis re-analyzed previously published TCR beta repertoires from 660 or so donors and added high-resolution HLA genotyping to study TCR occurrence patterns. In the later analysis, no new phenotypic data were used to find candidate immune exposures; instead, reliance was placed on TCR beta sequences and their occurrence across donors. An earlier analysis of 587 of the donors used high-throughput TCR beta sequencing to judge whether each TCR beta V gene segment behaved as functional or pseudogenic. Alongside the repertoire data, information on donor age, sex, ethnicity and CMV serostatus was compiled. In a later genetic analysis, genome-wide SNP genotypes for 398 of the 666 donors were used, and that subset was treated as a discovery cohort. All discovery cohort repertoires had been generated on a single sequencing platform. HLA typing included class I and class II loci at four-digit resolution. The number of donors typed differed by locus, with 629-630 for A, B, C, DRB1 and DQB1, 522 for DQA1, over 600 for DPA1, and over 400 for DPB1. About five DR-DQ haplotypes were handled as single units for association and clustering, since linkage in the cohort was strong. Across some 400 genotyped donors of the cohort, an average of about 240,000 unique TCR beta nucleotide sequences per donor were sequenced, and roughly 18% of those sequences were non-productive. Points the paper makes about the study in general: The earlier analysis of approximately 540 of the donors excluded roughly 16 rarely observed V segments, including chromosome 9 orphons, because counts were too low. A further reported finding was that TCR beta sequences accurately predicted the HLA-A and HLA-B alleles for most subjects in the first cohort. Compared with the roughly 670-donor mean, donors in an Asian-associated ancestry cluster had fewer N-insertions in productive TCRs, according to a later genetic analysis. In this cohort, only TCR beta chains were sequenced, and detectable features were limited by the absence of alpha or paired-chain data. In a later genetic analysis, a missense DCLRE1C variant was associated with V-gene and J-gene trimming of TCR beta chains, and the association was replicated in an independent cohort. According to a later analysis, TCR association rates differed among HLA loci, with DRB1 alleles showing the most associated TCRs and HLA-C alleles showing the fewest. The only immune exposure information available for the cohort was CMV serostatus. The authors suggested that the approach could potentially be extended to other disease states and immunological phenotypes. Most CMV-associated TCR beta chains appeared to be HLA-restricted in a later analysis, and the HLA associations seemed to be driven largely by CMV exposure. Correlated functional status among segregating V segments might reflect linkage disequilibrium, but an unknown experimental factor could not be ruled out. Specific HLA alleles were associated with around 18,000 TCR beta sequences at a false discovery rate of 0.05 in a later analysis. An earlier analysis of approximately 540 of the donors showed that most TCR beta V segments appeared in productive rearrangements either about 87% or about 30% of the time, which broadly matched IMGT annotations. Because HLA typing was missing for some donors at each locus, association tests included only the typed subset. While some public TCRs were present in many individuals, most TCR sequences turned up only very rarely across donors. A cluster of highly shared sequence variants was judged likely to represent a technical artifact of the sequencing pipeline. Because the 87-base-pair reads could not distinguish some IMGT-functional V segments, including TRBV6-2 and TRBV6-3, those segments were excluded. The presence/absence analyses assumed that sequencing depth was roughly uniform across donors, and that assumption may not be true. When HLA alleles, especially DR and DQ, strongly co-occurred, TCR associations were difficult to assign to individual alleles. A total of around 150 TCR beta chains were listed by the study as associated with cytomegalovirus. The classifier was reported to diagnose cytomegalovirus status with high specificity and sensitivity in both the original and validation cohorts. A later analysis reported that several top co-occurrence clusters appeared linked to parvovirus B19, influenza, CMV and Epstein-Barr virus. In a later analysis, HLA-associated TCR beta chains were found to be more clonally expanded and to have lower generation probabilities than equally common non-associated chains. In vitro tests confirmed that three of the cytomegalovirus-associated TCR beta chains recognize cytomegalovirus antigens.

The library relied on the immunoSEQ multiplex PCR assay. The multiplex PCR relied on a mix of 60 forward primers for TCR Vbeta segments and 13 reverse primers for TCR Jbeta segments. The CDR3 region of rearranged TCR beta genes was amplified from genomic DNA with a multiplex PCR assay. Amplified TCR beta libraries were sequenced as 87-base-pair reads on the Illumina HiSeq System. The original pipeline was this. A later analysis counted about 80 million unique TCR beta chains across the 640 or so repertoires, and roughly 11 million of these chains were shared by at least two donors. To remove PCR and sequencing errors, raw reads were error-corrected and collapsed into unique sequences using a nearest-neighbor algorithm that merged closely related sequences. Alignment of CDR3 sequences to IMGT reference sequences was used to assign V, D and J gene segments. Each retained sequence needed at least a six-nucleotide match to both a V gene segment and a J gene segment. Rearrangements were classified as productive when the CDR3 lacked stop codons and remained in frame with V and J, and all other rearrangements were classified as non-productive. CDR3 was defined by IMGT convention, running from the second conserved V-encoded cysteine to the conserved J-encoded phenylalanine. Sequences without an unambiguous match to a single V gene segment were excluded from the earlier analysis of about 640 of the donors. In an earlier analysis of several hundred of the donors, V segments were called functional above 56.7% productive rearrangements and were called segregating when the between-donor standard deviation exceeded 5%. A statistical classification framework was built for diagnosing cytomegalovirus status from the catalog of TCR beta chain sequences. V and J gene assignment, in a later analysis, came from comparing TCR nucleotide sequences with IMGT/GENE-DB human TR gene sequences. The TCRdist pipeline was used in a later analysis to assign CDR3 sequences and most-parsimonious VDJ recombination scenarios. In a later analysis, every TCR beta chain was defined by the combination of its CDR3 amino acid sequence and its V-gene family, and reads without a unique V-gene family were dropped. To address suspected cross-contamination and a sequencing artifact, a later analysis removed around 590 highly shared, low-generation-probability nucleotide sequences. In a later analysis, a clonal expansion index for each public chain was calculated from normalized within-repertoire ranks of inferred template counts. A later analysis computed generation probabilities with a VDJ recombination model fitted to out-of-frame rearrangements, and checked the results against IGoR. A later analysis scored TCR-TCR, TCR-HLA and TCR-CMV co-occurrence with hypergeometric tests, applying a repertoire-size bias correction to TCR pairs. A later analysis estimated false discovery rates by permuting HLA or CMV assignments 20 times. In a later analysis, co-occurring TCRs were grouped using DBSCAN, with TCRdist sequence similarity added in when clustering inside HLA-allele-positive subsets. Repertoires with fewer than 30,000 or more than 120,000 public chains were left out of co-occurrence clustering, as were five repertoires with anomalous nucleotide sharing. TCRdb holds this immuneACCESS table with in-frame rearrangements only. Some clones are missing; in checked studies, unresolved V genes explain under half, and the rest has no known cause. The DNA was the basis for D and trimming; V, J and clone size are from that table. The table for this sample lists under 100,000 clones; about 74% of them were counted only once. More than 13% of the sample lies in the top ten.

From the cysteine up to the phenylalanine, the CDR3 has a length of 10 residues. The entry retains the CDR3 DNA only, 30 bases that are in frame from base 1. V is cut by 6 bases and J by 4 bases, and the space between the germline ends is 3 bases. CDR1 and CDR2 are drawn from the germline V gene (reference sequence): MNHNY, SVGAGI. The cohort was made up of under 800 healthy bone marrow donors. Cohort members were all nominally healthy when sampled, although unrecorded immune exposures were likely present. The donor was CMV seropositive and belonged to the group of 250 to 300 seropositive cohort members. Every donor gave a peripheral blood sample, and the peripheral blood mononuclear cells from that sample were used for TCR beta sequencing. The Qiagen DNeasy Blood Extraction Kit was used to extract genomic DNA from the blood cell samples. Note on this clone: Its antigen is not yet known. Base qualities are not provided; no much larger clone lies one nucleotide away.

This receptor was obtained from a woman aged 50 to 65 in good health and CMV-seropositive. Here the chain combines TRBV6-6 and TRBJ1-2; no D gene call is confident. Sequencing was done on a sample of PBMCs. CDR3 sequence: CASSLYGYTF. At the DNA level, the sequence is TGTGCCAGCAGCCTCTATGGCTACACCTTC.